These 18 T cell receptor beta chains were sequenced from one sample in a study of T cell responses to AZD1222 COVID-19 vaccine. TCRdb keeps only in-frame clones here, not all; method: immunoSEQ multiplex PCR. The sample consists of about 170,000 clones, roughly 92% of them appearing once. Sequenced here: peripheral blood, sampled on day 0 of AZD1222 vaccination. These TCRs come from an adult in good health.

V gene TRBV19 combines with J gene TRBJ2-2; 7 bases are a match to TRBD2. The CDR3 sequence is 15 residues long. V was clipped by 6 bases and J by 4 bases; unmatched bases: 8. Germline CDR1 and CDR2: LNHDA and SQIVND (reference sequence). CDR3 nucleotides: TGTGCCAGTAGGACAGAGCCGGGGGGCACCGGGGAGCTGTTTTTT. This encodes CASRTEPGGTGELFF.

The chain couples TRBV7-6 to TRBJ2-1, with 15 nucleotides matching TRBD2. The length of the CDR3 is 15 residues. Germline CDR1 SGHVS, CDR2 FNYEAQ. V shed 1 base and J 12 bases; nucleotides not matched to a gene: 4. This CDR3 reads CASSLGTSGREGQFF. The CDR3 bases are TGTGCCAGCAGCTTAGGGACTAGCGGGAGGGAGGGGCAGTTCTTC.

CDR3 nucleotides: TGTGCCAGCAGCGTAGGTTTTGGCGAGCAGTACTTC. This codes for CASSVGFGEQYF. The chain joins TRBV9 to TRBJ2-7; D ambiguous. CDR1 and CDR2 from the germline V gene are SGDLS and YYNGEE. Trimming shortened V by 0 bases and J by 6 bases, and 7 bases separated the two germline ends. The CDR3 has 12 amino acids.

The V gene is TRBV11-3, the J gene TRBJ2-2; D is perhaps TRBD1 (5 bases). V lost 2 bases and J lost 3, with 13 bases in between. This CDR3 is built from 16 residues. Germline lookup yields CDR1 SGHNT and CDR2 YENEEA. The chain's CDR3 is CASSLWGLGDTGELFF. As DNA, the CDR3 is TGTGCCAGCAGCTTATGGGGCCTCGGTGACACCGGGGAGCTGTTTTTT.

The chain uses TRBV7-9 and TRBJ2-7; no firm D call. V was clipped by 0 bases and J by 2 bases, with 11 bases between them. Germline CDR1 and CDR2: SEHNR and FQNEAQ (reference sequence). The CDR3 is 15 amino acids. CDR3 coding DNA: TGTGCCAGCAGCTTAGCCGGTGTCATTCCCTACGAGCAGTACTTC. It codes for CASSLAGVIPYEQYF.

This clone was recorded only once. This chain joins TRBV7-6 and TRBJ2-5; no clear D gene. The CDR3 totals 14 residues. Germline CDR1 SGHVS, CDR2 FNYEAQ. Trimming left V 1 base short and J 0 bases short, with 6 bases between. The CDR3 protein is CASSLVLNQETQYF. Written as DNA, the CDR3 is TGTGCCAGCAGCTTAGTACTGAACCAAGAGACCCAGTACTTC.

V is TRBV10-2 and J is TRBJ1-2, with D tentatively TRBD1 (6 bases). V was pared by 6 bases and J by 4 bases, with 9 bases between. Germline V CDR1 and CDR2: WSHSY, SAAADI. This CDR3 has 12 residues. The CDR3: CASSQGFYGYTF. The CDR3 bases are TGCGCCAGCAGCCAGGGGTTCTATGGCTACACCTTC.

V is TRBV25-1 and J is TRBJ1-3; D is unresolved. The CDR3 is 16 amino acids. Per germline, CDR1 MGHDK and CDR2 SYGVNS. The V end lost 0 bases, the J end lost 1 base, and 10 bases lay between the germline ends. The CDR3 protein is CASSEYDMASGNTIYF. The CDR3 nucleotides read TGTGCCAGCAGTGAATATGACATGGCATCTGGAAACACCATATATTTT.

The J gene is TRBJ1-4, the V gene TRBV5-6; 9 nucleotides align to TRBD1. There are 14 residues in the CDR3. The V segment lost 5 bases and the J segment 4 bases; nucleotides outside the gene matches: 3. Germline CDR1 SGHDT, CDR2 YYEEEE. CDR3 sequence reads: CASRQTGGNEKLFF. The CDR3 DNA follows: TGTGCCAGCAGGCAGACAGGGGGTAATGAAAAACTGTTTTTT.

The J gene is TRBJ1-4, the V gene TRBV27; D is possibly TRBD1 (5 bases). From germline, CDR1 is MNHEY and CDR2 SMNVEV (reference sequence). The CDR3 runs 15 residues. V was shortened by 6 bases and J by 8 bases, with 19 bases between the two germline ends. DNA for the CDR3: TGTGCCAGCAGGGGATGGGAAAGGGACCGGGAAAAACTGTTTTTT. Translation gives CASRGWERDREKLFF.

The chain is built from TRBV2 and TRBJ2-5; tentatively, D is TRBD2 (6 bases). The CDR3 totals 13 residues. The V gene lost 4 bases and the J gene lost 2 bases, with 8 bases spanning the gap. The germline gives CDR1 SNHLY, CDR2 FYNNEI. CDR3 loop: CASSGGDQETQYF. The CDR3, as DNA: TGTGCCAGCAGTGGGGGGGATCAAGAGACCCAGTACTTC.

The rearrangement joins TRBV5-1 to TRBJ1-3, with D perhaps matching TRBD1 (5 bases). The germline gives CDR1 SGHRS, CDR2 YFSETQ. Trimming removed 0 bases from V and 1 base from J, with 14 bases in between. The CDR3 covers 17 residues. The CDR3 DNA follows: TGCGCCAGCAGCTTGGGATTGCAAGGGGTGTCTGGAAACACCATATATTTT. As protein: CASSLGLQGVSGNTIYF.

The CDR3 nucleotides are TGTGCCAGTAGACCCTCGGGGGCGTCCTCCTACTCCTACGAGCAGTACTTC. Amino acids: CASRPSGASSYSYEQYF. The chain couples TRBV19 to TRBJ2-7, with D tentatively TRBD1 or TRBD2 (6 bases each). CDR3 length: 17 residues. Germline lookup yields CDR1 LNHDA and CDR2 SQIVND (reference sequence). The V and J ends lost 6 bases and 0 bases respectively, with 21 bases between them. Filled out from reference TRBV19 and TRBJ2-7, the complete variable domain reads DGGITQSPKYLFRKEGQNVTLSCEQNLNHDAMYWYRQDPGQGLRLIYYSQIVNDFQKGDIAEGYSVSREKKESFPLTVTSAQKNPTAFYLCASRPSGASSYSYEQYFGPGTRLTVT.

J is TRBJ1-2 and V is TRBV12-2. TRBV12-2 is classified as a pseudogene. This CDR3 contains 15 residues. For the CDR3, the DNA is TGTGCAAGTCGCTTAGCGGGGGTGGATAGGTATGGCTACACCTTC. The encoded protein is CASRLAGVDRYGYTF.

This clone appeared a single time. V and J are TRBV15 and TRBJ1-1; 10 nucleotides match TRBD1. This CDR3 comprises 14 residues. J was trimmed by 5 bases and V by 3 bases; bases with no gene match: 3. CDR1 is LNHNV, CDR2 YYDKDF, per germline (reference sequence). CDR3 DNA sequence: TGTGCCACCAGCAGTAGGGACAGGGGAACTGAAGCTTTCTTT. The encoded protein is CATSSRDRGTEAFF.

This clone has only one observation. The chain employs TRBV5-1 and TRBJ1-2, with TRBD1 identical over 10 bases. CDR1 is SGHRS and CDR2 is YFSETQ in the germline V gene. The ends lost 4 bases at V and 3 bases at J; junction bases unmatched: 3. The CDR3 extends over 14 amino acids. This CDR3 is CASSPGTGDYGYTF. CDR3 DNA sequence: TGCGCCAGCAGCCCTGGGACAGGGGACTATGGCTACACCTTC.

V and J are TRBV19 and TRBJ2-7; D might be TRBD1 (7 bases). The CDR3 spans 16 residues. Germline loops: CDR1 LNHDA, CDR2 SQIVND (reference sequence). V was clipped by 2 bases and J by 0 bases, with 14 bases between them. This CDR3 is CASSITPGGYSYEQYF. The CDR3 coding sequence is TGTGCCAGTAGTATAACGCCAGGGGGGTACTCCTACGAGCAGTACTTC.

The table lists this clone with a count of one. Here the CDR3 DNA reads TGTGCCAGCTCCCCCCGACGGGGGTCGAGCCCCTCCTACGAGCAGTACTTC. It encodes CASSPRRGSSPSYEQYF. The genes are TRBV18 and TRBJ2-7; weak D call: TRBD2 (6 bases). Germline V lookup: CDR1 KGHSH, CDR2 LQKENI. The CDR3 spans 17 residues. The germline V and J ends were trimmed by 6 bases and 0 bases, with 21 bases remaining between them.